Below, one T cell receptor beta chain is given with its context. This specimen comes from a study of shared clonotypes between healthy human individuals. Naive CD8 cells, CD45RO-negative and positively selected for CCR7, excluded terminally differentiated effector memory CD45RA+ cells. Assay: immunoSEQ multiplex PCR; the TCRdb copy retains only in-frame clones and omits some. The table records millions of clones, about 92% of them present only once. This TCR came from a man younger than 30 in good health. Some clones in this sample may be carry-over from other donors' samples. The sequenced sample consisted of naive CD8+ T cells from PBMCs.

CDR3 protein: CASSEARGEAFF. The CDR3 DNA is TGTGCCAGCAGTGAAGCGCGGGGGGAAGCTTTCTTT. V and J are TRBV6-1 and TRBJ1-1; possible D gene TRBD1, 5 bases. Per germline, CDR1 MNHNS and CDR2 SASEGT. V lost 0 bases, J lost 8 bases, and 7 bases lay in between. This CDR3 has 12 amino acids.